The sequence of this T cell receptor (beta chain) was determined in a study of T-cell reconstitution after alpha-beta-depleted transplantation in children. Study outcomes and limitations: At the one-year point after transplant, T-cell counts and TCRbeta diversity were found to come mostly from T cells that had been newly produced. Recipient T cells and thymic progenitors that survived gave rise to the high TCRbeta diversity observed at day 60 in some patients. Several hundred graft clones that had expanded were reportedly the source of alpha-beta T cells about two months after transplant.

Unique molecular identifiers featured in how the TCRbeta library was prepared. TCRdb fed the PCR reads into MiXCR, producing one record per CDR3 protein. Of hundreds of thousands of distinct CDR3 sequences listed, 10% to 13% were seen once; the top ten hold 2% to 2.5%. A note on this clonotype: Its antigen remains unknown.

V dropped 3 bases and J dropped 4; count of bases not matched to a gene: 12. The CDR3 contains 17 residues. CDR1 LNHDA and CDR2 SQIVND come from the germline V gene (reference sequence). The sequence derives from a child under 10 years old with inherited bone marrow failure, due to receive a stem cell transplant. This chain joins TRBV19 and TRBJ2-1; TRBD2 aligns across 7 bases. The sample in question was PBMCs, obtained before TCRalphabeta/CD19-depleted stem cell transplant. The CDR3 reads CASSITGGRGSYNEQFF. The CDR3 DNA follows: TGTGCCAGTAGTATTACGGGCGGGAGAGGGTCGTACAATGAGCAGTTCTTC.